The clone carrying this TCR beta chain was seen a handful of times. Antigen specificity is unknown. The source of the sample is a study of siplizumab effects on memory and regulatory T cells. Researchers maintained the mixed lymphocyte reaction cells in coculture at 37°C for around 6 days. CDR3 size: 15 residues. Germline loops: CDR1 SGHNT, CDR2 YYREEE (reference sequence). J gave up 5 bases and V 0 bases, and 3 bases lay outside the gene matches. The protocol was immunoSEQ multiplex PCR, while the TCRdb copy is restricted to in-frame clones and leaves out a portion. The sample has thousands of clones, 55% seen once; the top ten hold about 40%.

The TCR sequence derives from a human donor in good health; the cells came from an allogeneic mixed lymphocyte reaction. Some clones in this sample may be carry-over from other donors' samples. The rearrangement uses TRBV5-4 and TRBJ2-3, with 10 bases fitting TRBD2. The sample consisted of CFSE-low (dividing) CD8+ T cells sorted from an allogeneic mixed lymphocyte reaction. The CDR3 here is CASSLERGGRDTQYF. The CDR3 nucleotides read TGTGCCAGCAGCTTGGAGCGGGGGGGCAGAGATACGCAGTATTTT.